This T cell receptor (beta chain) derives from a study of vaccination and CD4 T cells after COVID-19. Background on the study: Each enrolled participant received a two-dose regimen of either BNT162b2 or mRNA-1273 vaccine.

Sample treatment: approximately 9-day PBMC culture with coronavirus spike peptide pools or control peptides (ViraFEST assay). This CDR3 is 13 amino acids long. V lost 5 bases to trimming and J lost 1 base, with 8 bases between them. Germline V gene sequence: CDR1 LNHDA, CDR2 SQIVND (reference sequence). The Oncomine TCR Beta short-read assay generated sequence data from the DNA of cultured CD4+ T cells. Cultured CD4+ T cells were the source of extracted genomic DNA. TCRdb independently ran MiXCR on the PCR reads; one entry per CDR3 protein. The sample holds some 20,000 distinct CDR3 sequences, roughly 46% seen once. Comments on this clonotype: What it recognizes is unknown.

The material sequenced was CD4+ T cells from blood, cultured in vitro, taken before SARS-CoV-2 vaccination. This TCR was recovered from a human donor who had recovered from COVID-19. The chain employs TRBV19 and TRBJ1-1; D not certain. The CDR3 coding sequence is TGTGCCAGTAGTCCGATAGGGAACACTGAAGCTTTCTTT. Translating gives CASSPIGNTEAFF.